The 8 T cell receptor beta chains below come from one sample, sequenced in a study of blood T cell repertoires in COVID-19. Here immunoSEQ multiplex PCR was the method, and the copy in TCRdb shows in-frame clones only, minus some. The sample shows hundreds of thousands of clones, 88% of them seen only once. Sequencing input: peripheral blood. Receptor source: a woman aged 25-40 years who had recovered from COVID-19.

The CDR3 nucleotides read TGTGCCACCAGCAGAGATAGGGGAGGAAACACCATATATTTT. This translates into CATSRDRGGNTIYF. The chain has TRBV15 and TRBJ1-3; D might be TRBD1 (5 bases). The CDR3 is 14 amino acids. Trimming left V 0 bases short and J 4 bases short, with 7 bases between. Germline CDR1 reads LNHNV; CDR2 reads YYDKDF (reference sequence). Using reference TRBV15 and TRBJ1-3 for the parts outside the CDR3, the full variable domain is DAMVIQNPRYQVTQFGKPVTLSCSQTLNHNVMYWYQQKSSQAPKLLFHYYDKDFNNEADTPDNFQSRRPNTSFCFLDIRSPGLGDTAMYLCATSRDRGGNTIYFGEGSWLTVV.

V and J are TRBV24-1 and TRBJ2-1; 7 bases fit TRBD2. The CDR3 consists of 12 residues. Germline assignment: CDR1 KGHDR and CDR2 SFDVKD. V shed 12 bases, J shed 8 bases, and the junction held 9 bases outside the gene matches. CDR3 in DNA: TGTGCCTCCGGGGAGGGCCAGCATGAGCAGTTCTTC. It specifies CASGEGQHEQFF.

The gene calls are TRBV5-5 and TRBJ1-1, with D possibly matching TRBD1 (5 bases). CDR3 length equals 13 residues. Germline-derived CDR1 and CDR2 are SGHKS and YYEKEE (reference sequence). Trimming left V 4 bases short and J 1 base short, with 8 bases between. CDR3 bases: TGTGCCAGCAGCCCGGGGGGGAACACTGAAGCTTTCTTT. Its protein is CASSPGGNTEAFF.

The rearrangement uses TRBV4-2 and TRBJ2-5; a possible D gene is TRBD2 (6 bases). With 4 bases removed from V and 1 base from J, the gap between germline ends came to 10 bases. Germline CDR1 LGHNA, CDR2 YNFKEQ. The CDR3 has 14 amino acids. The CDR3 DNA sequence: TGTGCCAGCAGCCCCCCCGGGAGCCAAGAGACCCAGTACTTC. Translated, it gives CASSPPGSQETQYF.

The chain links TRBV2 to TRBJ2-7; TRBD2 matches 8 bases. The CDR3 sequence is 13 residues long. With V trimmed by 7 bases and J by 0 bases, 2 bases remained unmatched. Germline V gene lookup returns CDR1 SNHLY and CDR2 FYNNEI. CDR3 coding DNA: TGTGCCAGCACACGGGGGGGCTCCTACGAGCAGTACTTC. Its translation: CASTRGGSYEQYF.

The chain carries TRBV4-3 and TRBJ2-1; D perhaps matches TRBD1 (5 bases). CDR3 length: 16 amino acids. The germline CDR1 and CDR2 sequences are LGHNA and YSLEER. V lost 0 bases and J 4 bases, leaving 13 bases between the germline ends. CDR3 nucleotides: TGCGCCAGCAGCCAAGATCATTTTGGACAATACAATGAGCAGTTCTTC. Amino acid sequence: CASSQDHFGQYNEQFF.

The chain employs TRBV7-6 and TRBJ2-7; perhaps TRBD2 as D (6 bases). The CDR3 has 16 residues. Trimming pared 2 bases from V and 3 bases from J, leaving 17 bases between. The germline V gene has CDR1 SGHVS and CDR2 FNYEAQ. The CDR3 loop reads CASSLSVAGPIYEQYF. The DNA of the CDR3 is TGTGCCAGCAGCTTATCGGTGGCGGGGCCGATCTACGAGCAGTACTTC.

This clone was found many times. The V gene is TRBV19, the J gene TRBJ2-7; TRBD1 matches at 9 bases. V gave up 3 bases and J gave up 1 base; unmatched junction bases: 1. This CDR3 has 14 amino acids. CDR1 is LNHDA and CDR2 is SQIVND in the germline V gene (reference sequence). The CDR3 spells CASSMDRGSYEQYF. The CDR3 DNA sequence: TGTGCCAGTAGTATGGACAGGGGATCCTACGAGCAGTACTTC.